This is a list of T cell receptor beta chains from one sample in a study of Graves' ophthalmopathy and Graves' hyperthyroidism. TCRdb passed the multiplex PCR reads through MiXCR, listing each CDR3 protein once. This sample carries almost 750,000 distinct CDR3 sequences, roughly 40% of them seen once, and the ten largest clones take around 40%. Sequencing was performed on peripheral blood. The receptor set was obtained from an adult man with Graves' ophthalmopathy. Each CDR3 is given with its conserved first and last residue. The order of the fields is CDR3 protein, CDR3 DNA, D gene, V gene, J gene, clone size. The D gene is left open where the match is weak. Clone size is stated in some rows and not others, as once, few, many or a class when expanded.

CDR3aa: CATSRAHTQGYEQYF
CDR3nt: TGTGCCACCAGCAGAGCTCACACCCAGGGCTACGAGCAGTACTTC
d_gene: -
v_gene: TRBV15
j_gene: TRBJ2-7
abundance: many

CDR3aa: CASSPMEEQYF
CDR3nt: TGTGCCAGCAGCCCAATGGAGGAGCAGTACTTC
d_gene: -
v_gene: TRBV7-9
j_gene: TRBJ2-7
abundance: many

CDR3aa: CATSDPDRGGETQYF
CDR3nt: TGTGCCACCAGTGACCCCGACAGGGGCGGGGAGACCCAGTACTTC
d_gene: TRBD1
v_gene: TRBV24-1
j_gene: TRBJ2-5
abundance: many

CDR3aa: CASSLEGTGSPEAFF
CDR3nt: TGTGCCAGCAGCTTGGAAGGGACAGGGTCCCCTGAAGCTTTCTTT
d_gene: TRBD1
v_gene: TRBV5-6
j_gene: TRBJ1-1
abundance: few

CDR3aa: CASSVASYEQYF
CDR3nt: TGCGCCAGCAGTGTCGCTTCCTACGAGCAGTACTTC
d_gene: -
v_gene: TRBV10-2
j_gene: TRBJ2-7
abundance: many

CDR3aa: CASSQDGLAGGRNTEAFF
CDR3nt: TGTGCCAGCAGCCAAGATGGATTGGCAGGGGGAAGGAACACTGAAGCTTTCTTT
d_gene: TRBD1
v_gene: TRBV7-2
j_gene: TRBJ1-1
abundance: -

CDR3aa: CATSLGVFSGEQYF
CDR3nt: TGTGCCACCAGCTTAGGGGTTTTCTCGGGCGAGCAGTACTTC
d_gene: -
v_gene: TRBV7-8
j_gene: TRBJ2-7
abundance: once

CDR3aa: CASSQNSGHSKGPNYGYTF
CDR3nt: TGTGCCAGCAGCCAAAACTCGGGACACTCAAAAGGCCCAAACTATGGCTACACCTTC
d_gene: -
v_gene: TRBV7-2
j_gene: TRBJ1-2
abundance: many

CDR3aa: CATMEGARYGYTF
CDR3nt: TGTGCCACCATGGAGGGGGCGAGGTATGGCTACACCTTC
d_gene: TRBD1
v_gene: TRBV19
j_gene: TRBJ1-2
abundance: many

CDR3aa: CASSSRTGGLTEAFF
CDR3nt: TGTGCCAGCAGCTCCAGGACAGGGGGTCTTACTGAAGCTTTCTTT
d_gene: TRBD1
v_gene: TRBV11-2
j_gene: TRBJ1-1
abundance: -

CDR3aa: CASSVGQSNEKLFF
CDR3nt: TGTGCCAGCAGTGTAGGACAGAGTAATGAAAAACTGTTTTTT
d_gene: -
v_gene: TRBV6-1
j_gene: TRBJ1-4
abundance: many

CDR3aa: CASSHGQGPSYEQYF
CDR3nt: TGTGCCAGCAGCCATGGACAGGGTCCCAGCTACGAGCAGTACTTC
d_gene: TRBD1
v_gene: TRBV14
j_gene: TRBJ2-7
abundance: -

CDR3aa: CASSQERGDRGLAYEQYF
CDR3nt: TGCGCCAGCAGCCAAGAACGAGGGGACAGGGGGCTTGCCTACGAGCAGTACTTC
d_gene: TRBD1
v_gene: TRBV4-1
j_gene: TRBJ2-7
abundance: -

CDR3aa: CATGETSAGANVLTF
CDR3nt: TGTGCCACCGGGGAGACTAGCGCTGGGGCCAACGTCCTGACTTTC
d_gene: TRBD2
v_gene: TRBV2
j_gene: TRBJ2-6
abundance: many

CDR3aa: CASSLLSSNEKLFF
CDR3nt: TGTGCCAGCAGCCTATTGAGTTCTAATGAAAAACTGTTTTTT
d_gene: -
v_gene: TRBV7-8
j_gene: TRBJ1-4
abundance: -

CDR3aa: CAWAGLAASGANVLTF
CDR3nt: TGTGCCTGGGCGGGACTAGCGGCCTCTGGGGCCAACGTCCTGACTTTC
d_gene: TRBD2
v_gene: TRBV19
j_gene: TRBJ2-6
abundance: -

CDR3aa: CATGRPVASYEQYF
CDR3nt: TGCGCCACCGGACGCCCTGTGGCCTCCTACGAGCAGTACTTC
d_gene: -
v_gene: TRBV10-1
j_gene: TRBJ2-7
abundance: many

CDR3aa: CASSQALWAPQHF
CDR3nt: TGTGCCAGCAGCCAGGCATTGTGGGCGCCCCAGCATTTT
d_gene: -
v_gene: TRBV6-6
j_gene: TRBJ1-5
abundance: few

CDR3aa: CASSLSGTGGFEQYF
CDR3nt: TGCGCCAGCAGCTTGAGTGGGACAGGGGGTTTCGAGCAGTACTTC
d_gene: TRBD1
v_gene: TRBV5-1
j_gene: TRBJ2-7
abundance: many

CDR3aa: CASSVGQASFTGELFF
CDR3nt: TGTGCCAGCAGCGTAGGGCAGGCCTCGTTCACCGGGGAGCTGTTTTTT
d_gene: -
v_gene: TRBV25-1
j_gene: TRBJ2-2
abundance: few

CDR3aa: CASSELLVHYGYTF
CDR3nt: TGTGCCAGCAGCGAACTCCTTGTTCACTATGGCTACACCTTC
d_gene: -
v_gene: TRBV2
j_gene: TRBJ1-2
abundance: -

CDR3aa: CSARDLGSNTEAFF
CDR3nt: TGCAGTGCTAGAGATCTGGGGTCGAACACTGAAGCTTTCTTT
d_gene: -
v_gene: TRBV20-1
j_gene: TRBJ1-1
abundance: many

CDR3aa: CASVADRVNTEAFF
CDR3nt: TGTGCCAGCGTCGCAGACAGGGTTAACACTGAAGCTTTCTTT
d_gene: TRBD1
v_gene: TRBV10-3
j_gene: TRBJ1-1
abundance: -

CDR3aa: CASSTSVGLPGYTF
CDR3nt: TGTGCCAGCAGCACTTCCGTTGGCCTCCCGGGCTACACCTTC
d_gene: -
v_gene: TRBV13
j_gene: TRBJ1-2
abundance: few

CDR3aa: CAITVTRANYGYTF
CDR3nt: TGTGCCATCACGGTTACTCGAGCTAACTATGGCTACACCTTC
d_gene: -
v_gene: TRBV10-3
j_gene: TRBJ1-2
abundance: many

CDR3aa: CASSGAGWGTGELFF
CDR3nt: TGCGCCAGCAGCGGGGCAGGGTGGGGCACCGGGGAGCTGTTTTTT
d_gene: -
v_gene: TRBV10-2
j_gene: TRBJ2-2
abundance: -

CDR3aa: CATSPDRVYSPLHF
CDR3nt: TGTGCCACCAGCCCTGACAGGGTATATTCACCCCTCCACTTT
d_gene: TRBD1
v_gene: TRBV15
j_gene: TRBJ1-6
abundance: many

CDR3aa: CASSPRLGANTIYF
CDR3nt: TGTGCCAGCAGCCCTAGACTAGGGGCGAACACCATATATTTT
d_gene: -
v_gene: TRBV11-2
j_gene: TRBJ1-3
abundance: -

CDR3aa: CASSFKGMRITNQPQHF
CDR3nt: TGTGCCAGCAGTTTTAAGGGCATGAGGATTACCAATCAGCCCCAGCATTTT
d_gene: -
v_gene: TRBV24-1
j_gene: TRBJ1-5
abundance: -

CDR3aa: CASSYREEEKLFF
CDR3nt: TGTGCCAGCAGTTATAGGGAAGAGGAAAAACTGTTTTTT
d_gene: -
v_gene: TRBV2
j_gene: TRBJ1-4
abundance: many

CDR3aa: CASRYRGQNEQYF
CDR3nt: TGTGCCAGCAGATACAGGGGGCAAAACGAGCAGTACTTC
d_gene: TRBD1
v_gene: TRBV2
j_gene: TRBJ2-7
abundance: -

CDR3aa: CASSPSTGNINSPLHF
CDR3nt: TGTGCCAGCAGCCCCTCGACAGGGAATATTAATTCACCCCTCCACTTT
d_gene: TRBD1
v_gene: TRBV9
j_gene: TRBJ1-6
abundance: -

CDR3aa: CSVWRASSGANVLTF
CDR3nt: TGCAGCGTTTGGCGGGCGTCCTCTGGGGCCAACGTCCTGACTTTC
d_gene: -
v_gene: TRBV29-1
j_gene: TRBJ2-6
abundance: -